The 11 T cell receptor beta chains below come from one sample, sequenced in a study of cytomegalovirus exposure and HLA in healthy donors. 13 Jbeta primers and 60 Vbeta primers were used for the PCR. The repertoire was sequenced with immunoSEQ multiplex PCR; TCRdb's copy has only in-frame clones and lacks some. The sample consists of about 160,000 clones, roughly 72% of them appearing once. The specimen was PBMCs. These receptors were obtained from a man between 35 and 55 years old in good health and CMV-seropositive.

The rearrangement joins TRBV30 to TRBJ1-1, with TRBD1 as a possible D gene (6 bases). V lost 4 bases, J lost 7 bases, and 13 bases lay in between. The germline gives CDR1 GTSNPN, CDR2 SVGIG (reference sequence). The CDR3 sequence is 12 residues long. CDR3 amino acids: CAWNWGQVEAFF. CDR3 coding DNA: TGTGCCTGGAACTGGGGGCAGGTTGAAGCTTTCTTT.

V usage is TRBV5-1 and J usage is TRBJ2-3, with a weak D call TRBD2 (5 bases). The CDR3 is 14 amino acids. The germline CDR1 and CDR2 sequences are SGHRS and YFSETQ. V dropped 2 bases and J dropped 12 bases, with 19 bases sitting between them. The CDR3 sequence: CASSLSGIPAVQYF. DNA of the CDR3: TGCGCCAGCAGCTTATCGGGGATCCCGGCCGTACAGTATTTT.

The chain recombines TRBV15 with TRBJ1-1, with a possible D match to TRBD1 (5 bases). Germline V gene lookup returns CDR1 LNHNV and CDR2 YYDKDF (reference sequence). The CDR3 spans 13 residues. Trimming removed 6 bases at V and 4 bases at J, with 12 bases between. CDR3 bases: TGTGCCACCAGGACAGCGGGAGGCACTGAAGCTTTCTTT. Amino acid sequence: CATRTAGGTEAFF.

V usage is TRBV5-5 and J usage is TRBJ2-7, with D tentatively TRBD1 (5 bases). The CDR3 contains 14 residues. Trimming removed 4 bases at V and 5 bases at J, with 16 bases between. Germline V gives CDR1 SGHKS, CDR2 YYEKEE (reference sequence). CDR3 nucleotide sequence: TGTGCCAGCAGCCCGGTGGGCAGGGCCCACGAGCAGTACTTC. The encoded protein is CASSPVGRAHEQYF.

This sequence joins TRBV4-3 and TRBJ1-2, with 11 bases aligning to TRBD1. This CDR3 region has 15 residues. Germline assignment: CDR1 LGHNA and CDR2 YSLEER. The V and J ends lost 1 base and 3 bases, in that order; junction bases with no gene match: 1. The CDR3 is CASSQGTGGDYGYTF. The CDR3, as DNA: TGCGCCAGCAGCCAAGGGACAGGGGGCGACTATGGCTACACCTTC.

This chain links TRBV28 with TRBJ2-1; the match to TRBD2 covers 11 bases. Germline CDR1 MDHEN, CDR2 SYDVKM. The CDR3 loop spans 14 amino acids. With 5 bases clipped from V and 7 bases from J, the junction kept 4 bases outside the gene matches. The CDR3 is CASSVAGGLNEQFF. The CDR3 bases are TGTGCCAGCAGTGTAGCGGGGGGGCTGAATGAGCAGTTCTTC.

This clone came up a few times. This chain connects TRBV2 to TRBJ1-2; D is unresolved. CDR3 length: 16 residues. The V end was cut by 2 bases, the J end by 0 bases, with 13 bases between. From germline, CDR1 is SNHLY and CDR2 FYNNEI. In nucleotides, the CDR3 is TGTGCCAGCAGTGAAACGCGTGCTCTTGCTAACTATGGCTACACCTTC. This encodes CASSETRALANYGYTF.

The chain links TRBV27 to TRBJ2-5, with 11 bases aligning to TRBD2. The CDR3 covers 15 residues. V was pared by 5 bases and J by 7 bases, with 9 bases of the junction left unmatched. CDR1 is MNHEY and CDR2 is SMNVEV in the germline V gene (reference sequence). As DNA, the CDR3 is TGTGCCAGCAGTCAGGCTAGCGGGGGGAGGGGGACCCAGTACTTC. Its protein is CASSQASGGRGTQYF.

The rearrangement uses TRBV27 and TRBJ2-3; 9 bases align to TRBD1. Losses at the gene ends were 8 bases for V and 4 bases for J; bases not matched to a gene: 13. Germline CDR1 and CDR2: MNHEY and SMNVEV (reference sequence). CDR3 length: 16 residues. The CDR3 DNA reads TGTGCCAGCCAACTCTTACAGGGGGCGGTCGCAGATACGCAGTATTTT. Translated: CASQLLQGAVADTQYF.

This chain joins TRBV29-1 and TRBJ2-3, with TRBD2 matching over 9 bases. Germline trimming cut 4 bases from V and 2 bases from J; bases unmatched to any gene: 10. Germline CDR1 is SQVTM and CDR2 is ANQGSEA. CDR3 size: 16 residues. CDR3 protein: CSVGGVAGVITDTQYF. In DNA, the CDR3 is TGCAGCGTTGGAGGGGTAGCGGGGGTGATCACAGATACGCAGTATTTT.

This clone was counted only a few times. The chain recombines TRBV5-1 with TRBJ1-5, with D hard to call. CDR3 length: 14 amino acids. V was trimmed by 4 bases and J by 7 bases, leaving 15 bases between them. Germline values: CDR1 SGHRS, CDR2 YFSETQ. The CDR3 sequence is CASSPSGSGQPQHF. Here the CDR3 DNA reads TGCGCCAGCAGCCCCTCGGGATCGGGGCAGCCCCAGCATTTT.